This TCR beta chain is drawn from a study of early T cells in non-severe SARS-CoV-2 infection. Broader study findings: CD4 and private specificities were missed by VDJdb matching, which favored anti-spike CD8 responses.

The CDR3 has 13 amino acids. Trimming removed 6 bases from V and 7 bases from J, with 13 bases in between. Germline assignment: CDR1 SGHNT and CDR2 YENEEA. Using its own MiXCR run on the 5' RACE reads, TCRdb lists one record per CDR3 protein. The repertoire holds 70,000 or so distinct CDR3 sequences, with over 9% as singletons. This clonotype occurred a few times. Its matching antigen is unknown. The clonotype originates from an adult who was a healthcare worker with PCR-confirmed SARS-CoV-2 infection or an uninfected control (not recorded which). The sequenced sample was whole blood, obtained at baseline. The genes are TRBV11-3 and TRBJ2-1; D perhaps matches TRBD1 (6 bases). CDR3 coding DNA: TGTGCCAGCAGGAACAGGGTCGGAAATGAGCAGTTCTTC. Protein sequence: CASRNRVGNEQFF.